The clone carrying this T cell receptor beta chain was counted a few times. Its antigen remains unknown. The sample comes from a study of early T cells in non-severe SARS-CoV-2 infection. About the research overall: Whole-blood bulk RNA, unsorted, was sequenced, and chains were unpaired. Study-wide points: Missing private and CD4 specificities, VDJdb matching favored anti-spike CD8 responses.

The CDR3 sequence is 13 residues long. The V gene's germline CDR1 is DFQATT and CDR2 SNEGSKA (reference sequence). The V and J ends lost 5 bases and 5 bases, in that order; junction bases with no gene match: 3. Individual cDNA molecules were tagged with unique molecular identifiers. TCRdb called the 5' RACE reads again in MiXCR, with one record for every CDR3 protein. The data show 40,000 to 50,000 distinct CDR3 sequences, around 14% seen once. This chain links TRBV20-1 with TRBJ2-7, with 13 bases lining up with TRBD2. Sequencing was performed on whole blood. This TCR was recovered from an adult who was a healthcare worker with PCR-confirmed SARS-CoV-2 infection or an uninfected control (not recorded which). The CDR3 loop is CSAGGLAGDEQYF. For the CDR3, the DNA is TGCAGTGCTGGTGGACTAGCGGGAGACGAGCAGTACTTC.